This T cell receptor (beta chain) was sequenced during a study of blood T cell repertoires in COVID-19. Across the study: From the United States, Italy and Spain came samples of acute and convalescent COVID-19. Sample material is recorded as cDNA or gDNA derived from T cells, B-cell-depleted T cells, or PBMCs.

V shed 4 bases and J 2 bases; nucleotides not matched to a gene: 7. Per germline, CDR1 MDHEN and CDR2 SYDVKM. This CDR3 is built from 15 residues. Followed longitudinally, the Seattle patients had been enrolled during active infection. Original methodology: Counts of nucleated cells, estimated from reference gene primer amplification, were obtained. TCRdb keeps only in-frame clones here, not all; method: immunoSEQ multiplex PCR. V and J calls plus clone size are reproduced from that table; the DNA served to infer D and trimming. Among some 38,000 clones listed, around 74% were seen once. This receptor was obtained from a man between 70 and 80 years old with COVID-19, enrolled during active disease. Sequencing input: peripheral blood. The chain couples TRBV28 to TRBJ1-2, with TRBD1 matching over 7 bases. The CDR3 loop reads CASSSGQRTNYGYTF. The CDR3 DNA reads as TGTGCCAGCAGTTCGGGACAGAGAACCAACTATGGCTACACCTTC.